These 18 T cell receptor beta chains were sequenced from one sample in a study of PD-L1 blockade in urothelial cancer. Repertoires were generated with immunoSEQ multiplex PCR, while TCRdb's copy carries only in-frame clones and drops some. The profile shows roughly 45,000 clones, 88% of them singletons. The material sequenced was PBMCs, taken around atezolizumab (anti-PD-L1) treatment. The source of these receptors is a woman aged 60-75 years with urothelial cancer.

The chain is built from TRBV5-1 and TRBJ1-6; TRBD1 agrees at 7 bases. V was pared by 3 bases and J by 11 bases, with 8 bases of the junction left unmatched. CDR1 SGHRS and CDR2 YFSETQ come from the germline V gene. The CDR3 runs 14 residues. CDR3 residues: CASSSSGGIPPLHF. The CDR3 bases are TGCGCCAGCAGCTCATCAGGGGGGATTCCACCCCTCCACTTT.

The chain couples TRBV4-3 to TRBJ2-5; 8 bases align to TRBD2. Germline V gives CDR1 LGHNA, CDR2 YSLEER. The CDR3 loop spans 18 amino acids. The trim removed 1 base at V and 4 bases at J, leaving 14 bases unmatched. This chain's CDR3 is CASSQGGVAGPQGETQYF. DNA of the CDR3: TGCGCCAGCAGCCAAGGGGGAGTAGCGGGGCCTCAAGGAGAGACCCAGTACTTC.

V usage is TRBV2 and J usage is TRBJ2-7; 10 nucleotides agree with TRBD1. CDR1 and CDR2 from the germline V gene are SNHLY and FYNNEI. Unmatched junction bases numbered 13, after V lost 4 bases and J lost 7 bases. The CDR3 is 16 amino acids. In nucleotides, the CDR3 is TGTGCCAGCAGTGCCGGGTCCGGGACAGGGGTTCATGAGCAGTACTTC. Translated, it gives CASSAGSGTGVHEQYF.

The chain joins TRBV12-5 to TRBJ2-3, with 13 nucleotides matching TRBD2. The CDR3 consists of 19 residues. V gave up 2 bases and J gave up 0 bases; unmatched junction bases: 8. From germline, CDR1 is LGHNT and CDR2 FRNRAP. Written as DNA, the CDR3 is TGTGCTAGTGGTTTGTTCACTAGCGGGAGGGGTATAAGCACAGATACGCAGTATTTT. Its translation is CASGLFTSGRGISTDTQYF.

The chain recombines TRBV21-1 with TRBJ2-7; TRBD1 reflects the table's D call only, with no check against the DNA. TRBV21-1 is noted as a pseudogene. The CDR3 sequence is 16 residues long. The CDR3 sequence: CASSKEGKDRRYEQYF. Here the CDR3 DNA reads TGTGCCAGCAGCAAAGAAGGAAAGGACAGGAGGTACGAGCAGTACTTC.

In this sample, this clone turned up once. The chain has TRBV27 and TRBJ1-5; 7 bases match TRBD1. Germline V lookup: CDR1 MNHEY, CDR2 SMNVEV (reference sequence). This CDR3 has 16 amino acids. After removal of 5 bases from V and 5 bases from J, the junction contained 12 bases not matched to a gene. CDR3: CASSARGTFIYQPQHF. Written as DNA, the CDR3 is TGTGCCAGCAGTGCCAGGGGGACATTCATATATCAGCCCCAGCATTTT.

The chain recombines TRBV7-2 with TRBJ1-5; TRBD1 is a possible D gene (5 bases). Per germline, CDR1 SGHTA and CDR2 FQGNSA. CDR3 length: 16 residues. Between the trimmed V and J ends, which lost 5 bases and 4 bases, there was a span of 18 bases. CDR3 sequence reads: CASSPLGGGRNQPQHF. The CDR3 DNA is TGTGCCAGCAGCCCCCTGGGCGGGGGGAGGAATCAGCCCCAGCATTTT.

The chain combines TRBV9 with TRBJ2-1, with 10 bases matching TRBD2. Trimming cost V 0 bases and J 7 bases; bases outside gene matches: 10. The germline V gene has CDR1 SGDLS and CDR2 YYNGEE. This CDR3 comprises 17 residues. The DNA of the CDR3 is TGTGCCAGCAGCGTAGGGAGCGGGGGGGCCCCAGGGAATGAGCAGTTCTTC. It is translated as CASSVGSGGAPGNEQFF.

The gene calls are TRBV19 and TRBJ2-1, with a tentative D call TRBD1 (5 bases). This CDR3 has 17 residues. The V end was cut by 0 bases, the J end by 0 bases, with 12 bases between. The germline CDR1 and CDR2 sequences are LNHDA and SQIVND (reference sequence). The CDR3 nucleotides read TGTGCCAGTAGTATAGATTCTTGGGGCAGCTCCTACAATGAGCAGTTCTTC. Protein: CASSIDSWGSSYNEQFF.

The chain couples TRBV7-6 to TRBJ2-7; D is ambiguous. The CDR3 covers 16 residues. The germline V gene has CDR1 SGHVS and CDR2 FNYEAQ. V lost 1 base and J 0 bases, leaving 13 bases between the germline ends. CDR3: CASSLVAEWSSYEQYF. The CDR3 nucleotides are TGTGCCAGCAGCTTAGTTGCGGAATGGAGCTCCTACGAGCAGTACTTC.

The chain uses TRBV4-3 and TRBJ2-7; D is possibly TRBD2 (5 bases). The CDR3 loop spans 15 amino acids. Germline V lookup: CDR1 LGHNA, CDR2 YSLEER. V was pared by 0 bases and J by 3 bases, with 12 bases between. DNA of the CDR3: TGCGCCAGCAGCCAAGAAGAGGGCGCCAGCTACGAGCAGTACTTC. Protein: CASSQEEGASYEQYF.

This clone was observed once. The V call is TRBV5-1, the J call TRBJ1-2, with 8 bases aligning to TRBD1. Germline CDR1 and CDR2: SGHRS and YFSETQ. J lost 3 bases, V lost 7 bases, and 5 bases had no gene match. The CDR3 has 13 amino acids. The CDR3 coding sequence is TGCGCCAGCGAGGGGACAGGAGACTATGGCTACACCTTC. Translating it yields CASEGTGDYGYTF.

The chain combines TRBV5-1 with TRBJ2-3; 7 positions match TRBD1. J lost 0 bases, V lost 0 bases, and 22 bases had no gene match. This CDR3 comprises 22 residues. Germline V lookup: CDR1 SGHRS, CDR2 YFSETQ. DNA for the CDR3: TGCGCCAGCAGCTTGGCTGCAGGGGGTAGATCCACCAAGACTACTAGCACAGATACGCAGTATTTT. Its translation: CASSLAAGGRSTKTTSTDTQYF.

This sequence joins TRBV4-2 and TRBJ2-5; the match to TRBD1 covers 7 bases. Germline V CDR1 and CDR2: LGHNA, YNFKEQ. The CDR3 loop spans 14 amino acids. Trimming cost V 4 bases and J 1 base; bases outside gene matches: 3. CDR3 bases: TGTGCCAGCAGCCTGACAGGGAGCCAAGAGACCCAGTACTTC. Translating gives CASSLTGSQETQYF.

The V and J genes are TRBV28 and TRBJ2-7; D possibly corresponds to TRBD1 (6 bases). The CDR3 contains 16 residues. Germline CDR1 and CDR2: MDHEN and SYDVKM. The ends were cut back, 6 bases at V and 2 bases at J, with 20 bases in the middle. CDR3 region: CASRTLWAGAAYEQYF. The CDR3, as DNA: TGTGCCAGCAGGACACTTTGGGCAGGGGCCGCCTACGAGCAGTACTTC.

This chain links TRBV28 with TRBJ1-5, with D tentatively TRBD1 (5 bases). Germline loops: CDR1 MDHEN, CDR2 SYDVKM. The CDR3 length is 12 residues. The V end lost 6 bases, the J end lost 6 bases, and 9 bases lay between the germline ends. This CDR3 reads CASRSGVQPQHF. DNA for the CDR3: TGTGCCAGCAGATCGGGGGTTCAGCCCCAGCATTTT.

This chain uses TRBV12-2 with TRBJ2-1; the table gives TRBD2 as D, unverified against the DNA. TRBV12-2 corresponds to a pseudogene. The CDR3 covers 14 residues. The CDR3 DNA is TGTGCAAGTCGCTTAGGACCGGATCGGGATGAGCAGTTCTTC. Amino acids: CASRLGPDRDEQFF.

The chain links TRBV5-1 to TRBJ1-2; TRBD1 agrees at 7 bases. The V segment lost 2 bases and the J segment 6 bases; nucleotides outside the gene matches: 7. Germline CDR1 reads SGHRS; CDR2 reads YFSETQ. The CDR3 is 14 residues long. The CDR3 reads CASSLNPGQNGYTF. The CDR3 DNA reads TGCGCCAGCAGCTTAAATCCGGGACAGAATGGCTACACCTTC.